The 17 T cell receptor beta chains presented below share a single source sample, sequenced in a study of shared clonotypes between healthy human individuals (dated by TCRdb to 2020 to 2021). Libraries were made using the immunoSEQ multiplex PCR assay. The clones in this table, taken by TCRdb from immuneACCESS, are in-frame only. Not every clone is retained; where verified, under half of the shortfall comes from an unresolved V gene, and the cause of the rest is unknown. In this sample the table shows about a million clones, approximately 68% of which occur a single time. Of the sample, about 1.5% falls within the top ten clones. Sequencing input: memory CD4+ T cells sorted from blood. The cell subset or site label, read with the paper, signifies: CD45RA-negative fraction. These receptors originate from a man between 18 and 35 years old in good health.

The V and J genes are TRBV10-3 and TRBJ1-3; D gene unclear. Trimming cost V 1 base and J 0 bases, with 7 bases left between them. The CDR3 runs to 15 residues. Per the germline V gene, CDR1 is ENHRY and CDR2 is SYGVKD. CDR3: CAISEFWGSGNTIYF. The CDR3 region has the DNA TGTGCCATCAGTGAGTTTTGGGGCTCTGGAAACACCATATATTTT.

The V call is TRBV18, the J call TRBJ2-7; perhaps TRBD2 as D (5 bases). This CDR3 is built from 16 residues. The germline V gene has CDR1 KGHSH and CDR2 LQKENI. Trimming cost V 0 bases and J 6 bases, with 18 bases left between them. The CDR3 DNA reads TGTGCCAGCTCACCACCTCTTGGCGGAATAAGCGGCGAGCAGTACTTC. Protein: CASSPPLGGISGEQYF.

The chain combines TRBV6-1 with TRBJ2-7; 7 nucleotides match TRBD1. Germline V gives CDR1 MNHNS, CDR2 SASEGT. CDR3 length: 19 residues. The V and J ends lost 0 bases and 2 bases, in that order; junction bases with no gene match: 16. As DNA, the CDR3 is TGTGCCAGCAGTGAAGCGTCTAGAAAGGGACAGAAACGTACCTACGAGCAGTACTTC. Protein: CASSEASRKGQKRTYEQYF.

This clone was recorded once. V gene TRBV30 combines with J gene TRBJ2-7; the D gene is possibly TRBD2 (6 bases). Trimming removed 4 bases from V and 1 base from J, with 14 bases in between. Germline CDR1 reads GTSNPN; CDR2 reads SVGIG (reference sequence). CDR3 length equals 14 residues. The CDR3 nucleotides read TGTGCCTGGAATGTCGGGGGAGGATCCTACGAGCAGTACTTC. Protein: CAWNVGGGSYEQYF.

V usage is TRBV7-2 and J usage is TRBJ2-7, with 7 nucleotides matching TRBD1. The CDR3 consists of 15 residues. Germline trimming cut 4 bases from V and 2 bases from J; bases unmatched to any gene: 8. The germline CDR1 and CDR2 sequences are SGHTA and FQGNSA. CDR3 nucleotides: TGTGCCAGCAGCTCCCAGGGGGACCCGACCTACGAGCAGTACTTC. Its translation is CASSSQGDPTYEQYF.

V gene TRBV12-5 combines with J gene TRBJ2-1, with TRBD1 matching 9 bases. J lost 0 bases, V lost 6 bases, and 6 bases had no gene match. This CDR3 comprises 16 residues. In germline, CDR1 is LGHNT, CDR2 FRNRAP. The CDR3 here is CASGPRTGASYNEQFF. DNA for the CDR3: TGTGCTAGTGGACCACGGACAGGGGCCTCCTACAATGAGCAGTTCTTC.

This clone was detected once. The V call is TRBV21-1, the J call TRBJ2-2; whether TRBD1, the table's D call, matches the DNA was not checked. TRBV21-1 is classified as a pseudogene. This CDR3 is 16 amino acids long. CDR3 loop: CASRYRHTGLTGELFF. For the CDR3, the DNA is TGTGCCAGCAGATACCGTCACACAGGCTTGACCGGGGAGCTGTTTTTT.

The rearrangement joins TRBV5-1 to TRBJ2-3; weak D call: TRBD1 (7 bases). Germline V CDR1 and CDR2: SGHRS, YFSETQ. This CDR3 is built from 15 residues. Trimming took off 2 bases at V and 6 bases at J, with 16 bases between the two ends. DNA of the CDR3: TGCGCCAGCAGCTTAGGGATCCAGGGGGGCGATACGCAGTATTTT. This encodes CASSLGIQGGDTQYF.

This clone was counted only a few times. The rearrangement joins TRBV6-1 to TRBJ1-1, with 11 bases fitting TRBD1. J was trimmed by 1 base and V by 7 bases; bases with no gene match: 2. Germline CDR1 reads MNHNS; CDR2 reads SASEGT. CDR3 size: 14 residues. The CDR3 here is CASKGQGANTEAFF. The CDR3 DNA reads TGTGCCAGCAAAGGACAGGGGGCGAACACTGAAGCTTTCTTT.

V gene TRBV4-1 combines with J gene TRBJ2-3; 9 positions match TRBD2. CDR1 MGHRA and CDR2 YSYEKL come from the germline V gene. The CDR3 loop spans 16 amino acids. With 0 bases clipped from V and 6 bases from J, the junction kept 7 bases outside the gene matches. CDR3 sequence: CASSQDKAGGLDTQYF. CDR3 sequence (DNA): TGCGCCAGCAGCCAAGATAAAGCGGGGGGTCTTGATACGCAGTATTTT.

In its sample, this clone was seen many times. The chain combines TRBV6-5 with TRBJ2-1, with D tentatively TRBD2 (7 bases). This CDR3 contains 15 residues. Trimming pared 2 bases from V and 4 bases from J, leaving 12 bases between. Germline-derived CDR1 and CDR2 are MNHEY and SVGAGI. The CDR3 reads CASSYKGGAYNEQFF. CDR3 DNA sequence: TGTGCCAGCAGTTACAAGGGGGGGGCTTACAATGAGCAGTTCTTC.

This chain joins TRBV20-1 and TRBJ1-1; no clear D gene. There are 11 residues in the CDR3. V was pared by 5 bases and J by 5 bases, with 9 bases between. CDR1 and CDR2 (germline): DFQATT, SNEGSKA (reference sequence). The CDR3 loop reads CSAGPLTEAFF. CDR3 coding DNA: TGCAGTGCTGGGCCGCTTACTGAAGCTTTCTTT.

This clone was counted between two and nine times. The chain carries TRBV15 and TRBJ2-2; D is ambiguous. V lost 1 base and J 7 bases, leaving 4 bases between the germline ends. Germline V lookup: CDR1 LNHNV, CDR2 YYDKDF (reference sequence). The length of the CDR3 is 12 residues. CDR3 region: CATSRANGELFF. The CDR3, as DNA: TGTGCCACCAGCAGAGCAAACGGGGAGCTGTTTTTT.

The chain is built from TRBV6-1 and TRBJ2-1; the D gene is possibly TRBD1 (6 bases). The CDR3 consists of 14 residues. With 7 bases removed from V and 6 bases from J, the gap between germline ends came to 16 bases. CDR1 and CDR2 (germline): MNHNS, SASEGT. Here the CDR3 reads CASIFGGALNEQFF. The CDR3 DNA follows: TGTGCCAGCATTTTTGGGGGCGCCCTCAATGAGCAGTTCTTC.

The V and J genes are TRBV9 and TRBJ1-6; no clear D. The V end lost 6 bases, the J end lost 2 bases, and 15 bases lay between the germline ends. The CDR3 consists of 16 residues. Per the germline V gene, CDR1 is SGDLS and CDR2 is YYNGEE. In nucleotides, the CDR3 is TGTGCCAGCACCTTAGGACGGACCCCCTATAATTCACCCCTCCACTTT. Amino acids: CASTLGRTPYNSPLHF.

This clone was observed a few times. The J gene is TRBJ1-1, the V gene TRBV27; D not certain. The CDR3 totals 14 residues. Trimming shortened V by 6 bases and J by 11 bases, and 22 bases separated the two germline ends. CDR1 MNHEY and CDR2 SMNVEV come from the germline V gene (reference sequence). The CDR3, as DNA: TGTGCCAGCAGACAAACGGGCCTTCTCGCAGAGGCTTTCTTT. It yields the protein CASRQTGLLAEAFF.

CDR3 nucleotide sequence: TGTGCCAGCAGTGAGATGTCGCTCGTTCAGTTCTTC. Protein sequence: CASSEMSLVQFF. V usage is TRBV2 and J usage is TRBJ2-1, with no clear D. Germline V gene data show CDR1 as SNHLY and CDR2 as FYNNEI. The CDR3 has 12 amino acids. With 3 bases removed from V and 13 bases from J, the gap between germline ends came to 13 bases.